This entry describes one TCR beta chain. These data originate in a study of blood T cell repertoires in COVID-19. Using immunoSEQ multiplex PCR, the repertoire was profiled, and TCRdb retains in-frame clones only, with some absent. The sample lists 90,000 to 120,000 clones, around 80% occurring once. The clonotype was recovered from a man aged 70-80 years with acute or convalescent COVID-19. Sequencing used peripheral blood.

CDR3 amino acids: CASSYRQATNEKLFF. The DNA of the CDR3 is TGTGCCAGCAGCTATCGACAGGCAACTAATGAAAAACTGTTTTTT. The chain couples TRBV7-6 to TRBJ1-4; D perhaps matches TRBD1 (6 bases). V lost 4 bases, J lost 0 bases, and 9 bases lay in between. The length of the CDR3 is 15 residues. Germline values: CDR1 SGHVS, CDR2 FNYEAQ.